These 26 T cell receptor beta chains originate from one sample sequenced in a study of OX40 agonist ivuxolimab in advanced cancers. The data were produced by immunoSEQ multiplex PCR, yet TCRdb's version contains in-frame clones alone and is incomplete. Here the sample spans approximately 57,000 clones, 88% being singletons. The material sequenced was CD4+ or CD8+ T cells sorted from blood, taken in a trial of the OX40 agonist ivuxolimab. All receptors derive from an adult with an advanced solid tumor such as melanoma, head and neck, liver or kidney cancer.

The CDR3 spells CASSELVGQGAFEAFF. CDR3 sequence (DNA): TGCGCCAGCAGTGAACTGGTGGGGCAGGGGGCATTTGAAGCTTTCTTT. The chain employs TRBV10-2 and TRBJ1-1; 8 nucleotides match TRBD1. After removal of 3 bases from V and 7 bases from J, the junction contained 13 bases not matched to a gene. CDR1 WSHSY and CDR2 SAAADI come from the germline V gene. The CDR3 length is 16 residues.

The chain joins TRBV19 to TRBJ1-1; TRBD1 matches at 10 bases. The V segment lost 1 base and the J segment 0 bases; nucleotides outside the gene matches: 8. The CDR3 has 18 amino acids. Germline V lookup: CDR1 LNHDA, CDR2 SQIVND (reference sequence). The CDR3: CASSIGVTGGFMNTEAFF. CDR3 bases: TGTGCCAGTAGTATAGGTGTGACAGGGGGCTTTATGAACACTGAAGCTTTCTTT.

The V and J genes are TRBV6-1 and TRBJ2-5; 7 bases map to TRBD1. CDR3 size: 15 residues. V gave up 4 bases and J gave up 5 bases; unmatched junction bases: 10. Germline CDR1 MNHNS, CDR2 SASEGT. The CDR3 here is CASSVWTGDEETQYF. The CDR3 nucleotides read TGTGCCAGCAGTGTTTGGACAGGTGATGAGGAGACCCAGTACTTC.

The rearrangement joins TRBV4-1 to TRBJ1-4, with a tentative D call TRBD1 (6 bases). V gave up 2 bases and J gave up 8 bases, with 21 bases separating them. CDR1 and CDR2 (germline): MGHRA, YSYEKL. The CDR3 runs 17 residues. CDR3 nucleotide sequence: TGCGCCAGCAGCCAAATGGTCGCGGGGGGGGCGGAAGAAAAACTGTTTTTT. Translating it yields CASSQMVAGGAEEKLFF.

The V and J genes are TRBV7-9 and TRBJ2-7; D remains unclear. The CDR3 loop spans 12 amino acids. V was trimmed by 3 bases and J by 13 bases, leaving 16 bases between them. CDR1 and CDR2 (germline): SEHNR, FQNEAQ (reference sequence). The CDR3 DNA reads as TGTGCCAGCAGCTTTTCCGACGGAAGTAAATACTTC. Translated: CASSFSDGSKYF.

The genes are TRBV19 and TRBJ2-2; a possible D gene is TRBD1 (5 bases). Looked up from germline, CDR1 is LNHDA and CDR2 is SQIVND (reference sequence). V was cut by 3 bases and J by 1 base, with 6 bases left in between. The CDR3 has 14 residues. CDR3 in amino acids: CASSIRVNTGELFF. The CDR3 DNA is TGTGCCAGTAGTATCAGGGTGAACACCGGGGAGCTGTTTTTT.

This clone was detected once. This sequence joins TRBV7-3 and TRBJ2-7; 12 nucleotides align to TRBD2. J gave up 0 bases and V 5 bases, and 2 bases lay outside the gene matches. The CDR3 has 15 amino acids. Germline CDR1 reads SGHTA; CDR2 reads FQGTGA. CDR3 residues: CASSLTSGSSYEQYF. DNA of the CDR3: TGTGCCAGCAGCCTGACTAGCGGGAGCTCCTACGAGCAGTACTTC.

This clone came up a few times. V gene TRBV5-4 combines with J gene TRBJ2-3; TRBD2 might be the D (6 bases). V lost 5 bases to trimming and J lost 4 bases, with 11 bases between them. CDR1 is SGHNT, CDR2 YYREEE, per germline (reference sequence). CDR3 length equals 13 residues. CDR3 region: CASRPTGADTQYF. CDR3 sequence (DNA): TGTGCCAGCAGACCGACGGGGGCAGATACGCAGTATTTT.

The chain has TRBV7-6 and TRBJ2-3; no clear D. Germline loops: CDR1 SGHVS, CDR2 FNYEAQ. The CDR3 covers 15 residues. The germline V and J ends were trimmed by 5 bases and 0 bases, with 12 bases remaining between them. CDR3 nucleotides: TGTGCCAGCAGCCATGACTCACCTAGCACAGATACGCAGTATTTT. Amino acids: CASSHDSPSTDTQYF.

This chain uses TRBV7-6 with TRBJ2-7, with TRBD1 matching over 7 bases. The CDR3 has 13 residues. V lost 5 bases, J lost 2 bases, and 3 bases stayed unmatched. Per germline, CDR1 SGHVS and CDR2 FNYEAQ. The CDR3 nucleotides read TGTGCCAGCAGCCCGGGACAGACCTACGAGCAGTACTTC. Translated, it gives CASSPGQTYEQYF.

The chain carries TRBV7-6 and TRBJ2-6, with 8 bases that match TRBD1. Germline loops: CDR1 SGHVS, CDR2 FNYEAQ. The CDR3 runs 16 residues. Trimming cost V 1 base and J 2 bases; bases outside gene matches: 1. The CDR3 bases are TGTGCCAGCAGCTTAGAGACAGGGGCTGGGGCCAACGTCCTGACTTTC. Amino acids: CASSLETGAGANVLTF.

CDR3 protein: CASSHRGPNTGELFF. Here the CDR3 DNA reads TGTGCCAGCAGCCACAGGGGGCCGAACACCGGGGAGCTGTTTTTT. The rearrangement joins TRBV6-6 to TRBJ2-2; 9 bases align to TRBD1. Germline V CDR1 and CDR2: MNHNY, SVGAGI (reference sequence). V lost 6 bases, J lost 0 bases, and 2 bases stayed unmatched. CDR3 size: 15 residues.

The V call is TRBV29-1, the J call TRBJ2-7, with D possibly TRBD1 on 6 matching bases. Between the trimmed V and J ends, which lost 4 bases and 2 bases, there was a span of 15 bases. The CDR3 consists of 14 residues. CDR1 SQVTM and CDR2 ANQGSEA come from the germline V gene. The CDR3: CSVVSGTLAYEQYF. For the CDR3, the DNA is TGCAGCGTTGTGAGTGGGACACTCGCCTACGAGCAGTACTTC.

V gene TRBV29-1 combines with J gene TRBJ2-7; D unclear. This CDR3 is built from 10 residues. Looked up from germline, CDR1 is SQVTM and CDR2 is ANQGSEA. Between the trimmed V and J ends, which lost 7 bases and 3 bases, there was a span of 7 bases. CDR3 coding DNA: TGCAGCGCTCGAGACTACGAGCAGTACTTC. Residues: CSARDYEQYF.

The J gene is TRBJ1-1, the V gene TRBV11-2; tentative D call: TRBD1 (5 bases). Germline assignment: CDR1 SGHAT and CDR2 FQNNGV. Deletions cut 2 bases from V and 1 base from J, with 8 bases between. The CDR3 extends over 14 amino acids. The CDR3 DNA sequence: TGTGCCAGCAGCTTATATCAGGGGAACACTGAAGCTTTCTTT. It is translated as CASSLYQGNTEAFF.

The chain carries TRBV7-9 and TRBJ2-1; 15 nucleotides agree with TRBD2. The CDR3 is made up of 19 amino acids. Per germline, CDR1 SEHNR and CDR2 FQNEAQ (reference sequence). After removal of 5 bases from V and 3 bases from J, the junction contained 11 bases not matched to a gene. The CDR3 reads CASSTTGLAGGRSYNEQFF. As DNA, the CDR3 is TGTGCCAGCAGCACGACGGGACTAGCGGGGGGCCGGAGCTACAATGAGCAGTTCTTC.

The chain combines TRBV7-3 with TRBJ1-1, with D possibly matching TRBD1 (5 bases). V dropped 1 base and J dropped 0 bases, with 18 bases sitting between them. Per germline, CDR1 SGHTA and CDR2 FQGTGA. CDR3 length: 18 residues. The CDR3 spells CASSLNPLRAGLNTEAFF. The DNA of the CDR3 is TGTGCCAGCAGCTTAAACCCACTCCGGGCAGGGCTGAACACTGAAGCTTTCTTT.

The V gene is TRBV7-9, the J gene TRBJ2-7; TRBD2 matches at 8 bases. Germline CDR1 is SEHNR and CDR2 is FQNEAQ (reference sequence). V shed 5 bases, J shed 3 bases, and the junction held 12 bases outside the gene matches. The CDR3 totals 16 residues. DNA of the CDR3: TGTGCCAGCAGCCTCCACGGGGGGGTCGACGACTACGAGCAGTACTTC. The encoded protein is CASSLHGGVDDYEQYF.

The V gene is TRBV15, the J gene TRBJ2-7, with D perhaps matching TRBD1 or TRBD2 (5 bases each). The CDR3 consists of 15 residues. Between the trimmed V and J ends, which lost 6 bases and 12 bases, there was a span of 27 bases. Germline CDR1 LNHNV, CDR2 YYDKDF (reference sequence). DNA of the CDR3: TGTGCCACCAGTAAAGGGAAAGAGGGGACGCTGGGAGCGTACTTC. This encodes CATSKGKEGTLGAYF.

CDR3 in DNA: TGTGCCAGCAGCTTGGGTTCCTACGAGCAGTACTTC. Translation gives CASSLGSYEQYF. The chain is built from TRBV7-9 and TRBJ2-7; no clear D gene. The V end lost 3 bases, the J end lost 1 base, and 4 bases lay between the germline ends. CDR1 is SEHNR and CDR2 is FQNEAQ in the germline V gene (reference sequence). The length of the CDR3 is 12 residues.

This clone was picked up one time. The CDR3 DNA follows: TGTGCCTGGAGGCCAGGGCCTTGGGTGTACGAGCAGTACTTC. Its protein product is CAWRPGPWVYEQYF. The V call is TRBV30, the J call TRBJ2-7; D might be TRBD1 (5 bases). CDR3 length: 14 residues. Germline values: CDR1 GTSNPN, CDR2 SVGIG (reference sequence). Deletions cut 3 bases from V and 4 bases from J, with 16 bases between.

V is TRBV7-2 and J is TRBJ1-6, with D possibly TRBD1 on 6 matching bases. CDR1 and CDR2 (germline): SGHTA, FQGNSA. V shed 1 base and J shed 8 bases, with 15 bases lying between them. The CDR3 sequence is 16 residues long. In DNA, the CDR3 is TGTGCCAGCAGCTTAGAGGAGGGGGGCTGGGATTCACCCCTCCACTTT. Translated, it gives CASSLEEGGWDSPLHF.

The genes are TRBV19 and TRBJ2-1; perhaps D is TRBD1 or TRBD2 (8 bases each). Germline CDR1 LNHDA, CDR2 SQIVND (reference sequence). Trimming cost V 5 bases and J 0 bases, with 20 bases left between them. CDR3 length: 18 residues. The CDR3: CASSWTGLLADSYNEQFF. The CDR3 nucleotides read TGTGCCAGTAGTTGGACAGGGCTACTAGCGGACTCCTACAATGAGCAGTTCTTC.

This chain connects TRBV4-2 to TRBJ1-2, with unresolved D. The V end was cut by 0 bases, the J end by 8 bases, with 4 bases between. Germline values: CDR1 LGHNA, CDR2 YNFKEQ. The CDR3 extends over 11 amino acids. CDR3 protein: CASSQDSGYTF. The CDR3 DNA sequence: TGTGCCAGCAGCCAAGATTCCGGCTACACCTTC.

The J gene is TRBJ2-1, the V gene TRBV18, with a possible D match to TRBD2 (5 bases). Germline lookup yields CDR1 KGHSH and CDR2 LQKENI. Between the trimmed V and J ends, which lost 4 bases and 3 bases, there was a span of 10 bases. The CDR3 contains 14 residues. The CDR3 nucleotides are TGTGCCAGCTCACGTTTCGAGGGCTACAATGAGCAGTTCTTC. This encodes CASSRFEGYNEQFF.

This clone was found a few times. The V gene is TRBV4-3, the J gene TRBJ2-1; TRBD1 matches 9 bases. V trimming: 6 bases; J trimming: 4 bases; junction bases outside the gene matches: 10. The CDR3 extends over 16 amino acids. Germline V gene sequence: CDR1 LGHNA, CDR2 YSLEER. CDR3 protein: CASRQDGTGLYNEQFF. The CDR3 nucleotides are TGCGCCAGCAGGCAGGACGGGACAGGGTTATACAATGAGCAGTTCTTC.